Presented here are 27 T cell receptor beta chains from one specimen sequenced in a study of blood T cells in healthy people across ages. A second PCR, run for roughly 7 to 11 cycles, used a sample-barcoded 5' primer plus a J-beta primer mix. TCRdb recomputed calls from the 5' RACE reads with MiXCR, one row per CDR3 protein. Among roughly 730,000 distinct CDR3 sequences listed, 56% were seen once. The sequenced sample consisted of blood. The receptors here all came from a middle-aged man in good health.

CDR3 region: CASSQVRTSIYEQYF. The DNA of the CDR3 is TGCGCCAGCAGCCAAGTAAGGACTAGCATCTACGAGCAGTACTTC. The J gene is TRBJ2-7, the V gene TRBV4-3; 8 bases match TRBD2. V shed 1 base and J 3 bases; nucleotides not matched to a gene: 5. This CDR3 has 15 amino acids. Per germline, CDR1 LGHNA and CDR2 YSLEER.

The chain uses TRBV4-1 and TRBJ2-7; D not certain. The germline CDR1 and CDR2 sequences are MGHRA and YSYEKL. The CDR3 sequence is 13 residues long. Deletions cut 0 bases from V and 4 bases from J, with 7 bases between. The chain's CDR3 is CASSQEFSYEQYF. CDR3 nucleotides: TGCGCCAGCAGCCAAGAGTTCAGTTACGAGCAGTACTTC.

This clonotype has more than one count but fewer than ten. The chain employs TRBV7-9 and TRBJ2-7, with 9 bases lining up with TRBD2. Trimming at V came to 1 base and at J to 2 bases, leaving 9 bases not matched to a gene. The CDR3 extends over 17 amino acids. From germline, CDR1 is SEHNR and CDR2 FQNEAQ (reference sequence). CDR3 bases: TGTGCCAGCAGCTTAGGGGAGGGACTAGCAACCCCCTACGAGCAGTACTTC. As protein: CASSLGEGLATPYEQYF. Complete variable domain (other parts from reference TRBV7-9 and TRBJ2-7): DTGVSQNPRHKITKRGQNVTFRCDPISEHNRLYWYRQTLGQGPEFLTYFQNEAQLEKSRLLSDRFSAERPKGSFSTLEIQRTEQGDSAMYLCASSLGEGLATPYEQYFGPGTRLTVT.

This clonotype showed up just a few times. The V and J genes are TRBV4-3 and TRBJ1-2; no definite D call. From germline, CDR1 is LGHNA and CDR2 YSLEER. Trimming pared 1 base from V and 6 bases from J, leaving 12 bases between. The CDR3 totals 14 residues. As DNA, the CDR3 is TGCGCCAGCAGCCAAGTGGTTTTCAGGCATGGCTACACCTTC. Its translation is CASSQVVFRHGYTF.

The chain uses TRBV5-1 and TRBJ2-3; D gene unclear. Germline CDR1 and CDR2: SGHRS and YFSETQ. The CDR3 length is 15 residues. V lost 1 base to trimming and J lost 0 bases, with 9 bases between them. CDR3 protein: CASSLSSRSTDTQYF. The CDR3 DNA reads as TGCGCCAGCAGCTTGAGCTCCCGTAGCACAGATACGCAGTATTTT.

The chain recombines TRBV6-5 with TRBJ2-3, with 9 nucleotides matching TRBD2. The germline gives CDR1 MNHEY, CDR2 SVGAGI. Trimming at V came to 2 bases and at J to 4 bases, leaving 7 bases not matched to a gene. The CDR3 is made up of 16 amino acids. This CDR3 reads CASSYGRLAAADTQYF. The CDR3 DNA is TGTGCCAGCAGTTACGGTCGACTAGCGGCAGCAGATACGCAGTATTTT.

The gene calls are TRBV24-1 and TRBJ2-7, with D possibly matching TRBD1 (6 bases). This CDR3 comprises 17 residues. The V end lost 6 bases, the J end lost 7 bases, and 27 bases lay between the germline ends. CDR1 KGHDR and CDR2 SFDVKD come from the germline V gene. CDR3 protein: CATSRPTGGALVSEQYF. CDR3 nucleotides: TGTGCCACCAGTCGGCCTACTGGGGGCGCGTTAGTCAGTGAGCAGTACTTC.

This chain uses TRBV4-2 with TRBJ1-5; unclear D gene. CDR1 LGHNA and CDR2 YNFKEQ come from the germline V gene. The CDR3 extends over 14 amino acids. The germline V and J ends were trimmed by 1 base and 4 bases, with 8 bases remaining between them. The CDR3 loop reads CASSQVAGNQPQHF. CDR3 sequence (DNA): TGTGCCAGCAGCCAAGTGGCAGGTAATCAGCCCCAGCATTTT.

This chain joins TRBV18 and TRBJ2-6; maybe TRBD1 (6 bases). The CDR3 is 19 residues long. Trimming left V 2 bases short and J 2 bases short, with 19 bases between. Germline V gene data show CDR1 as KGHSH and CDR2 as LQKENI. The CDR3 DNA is TGTGCCAGCTCACCATTCCCTTTGACAGGCAGTCCTGGGGCCAACGTCCTGACTTTC. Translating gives CASSPFPLTGSPGANVLTF.

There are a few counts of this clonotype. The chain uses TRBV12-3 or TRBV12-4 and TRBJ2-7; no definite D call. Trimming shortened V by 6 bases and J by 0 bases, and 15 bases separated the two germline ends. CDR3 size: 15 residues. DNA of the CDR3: TGTGCCAGCAGGGGCGGACGGCGAGGCTCCTACGAGCAGTACTTC. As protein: CASRGGRRGSYEQYF.

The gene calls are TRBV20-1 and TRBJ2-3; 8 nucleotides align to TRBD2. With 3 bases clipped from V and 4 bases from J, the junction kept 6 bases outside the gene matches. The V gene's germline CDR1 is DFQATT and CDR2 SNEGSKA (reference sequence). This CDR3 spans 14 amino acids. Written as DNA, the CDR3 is TGCAGTGCTAGTTGGGCGGGGGGTCCAGATACGCAGTATTTT. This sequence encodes CSASWAGGPDTQYF.

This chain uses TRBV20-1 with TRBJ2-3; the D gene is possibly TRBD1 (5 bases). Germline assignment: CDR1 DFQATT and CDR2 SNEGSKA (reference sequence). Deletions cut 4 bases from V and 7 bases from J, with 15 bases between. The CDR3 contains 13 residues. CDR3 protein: CSAKVAGQNTQYF. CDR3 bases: TGCAGTGCTAAAGTAGCAGGGCAGAATACGCAGTATTTT.

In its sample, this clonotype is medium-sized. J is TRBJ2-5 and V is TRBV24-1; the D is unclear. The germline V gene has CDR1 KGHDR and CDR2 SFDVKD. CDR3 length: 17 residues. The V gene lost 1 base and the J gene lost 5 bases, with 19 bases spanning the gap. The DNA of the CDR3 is TGTGCCACCAGTGATTTTAAGGCCGAACATCCTAGGGAGACCCAGTACTTC. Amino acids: CATSDFKAEHPRETQYF.

The CDR3 DNA is TGTGCCACCAGCATTTCGACTAGCGGGAGGGTCAATGAGCAGTTCTTC. Protein: CATSISTSGRVNEQFF. This chain links TRBV15 with TRBJ2-1; 14 nucleotides align to TRBD2. Germline V gene lookup returns CDR1 LNHNV and CDR2 YYDKDF (reference sequence). Trimming removed 4 bases from V and 6 bases from J; junction bases left unmatched: 5. The CDR3 is made up of 16 amino acids.

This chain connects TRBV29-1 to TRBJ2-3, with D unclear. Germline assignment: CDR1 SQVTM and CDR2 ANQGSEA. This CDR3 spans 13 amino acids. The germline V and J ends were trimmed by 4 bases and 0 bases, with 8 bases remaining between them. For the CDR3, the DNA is TGCAGCGTTGTATCTGCTAGCACAGATACGCAGTATTTT. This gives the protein CSVVSASTDTQYF.

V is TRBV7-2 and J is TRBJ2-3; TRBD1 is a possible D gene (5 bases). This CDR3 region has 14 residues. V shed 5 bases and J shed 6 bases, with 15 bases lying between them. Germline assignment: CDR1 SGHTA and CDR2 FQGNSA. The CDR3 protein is CASSPDIWPDTQYF. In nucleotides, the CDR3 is TGTGCCAGCAGCCCGGACATATGGCCGGATACGCAGTATTTT.

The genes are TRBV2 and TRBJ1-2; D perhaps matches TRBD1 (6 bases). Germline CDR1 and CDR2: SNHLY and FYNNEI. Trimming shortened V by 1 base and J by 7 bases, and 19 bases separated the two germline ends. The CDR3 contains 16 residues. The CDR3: CASSEVSAPGAGGYTF. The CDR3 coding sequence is TGTGCCAGCAGTGAAGTCTCAGCGCCGGGGGCGGGTGGCTACACCTTC.

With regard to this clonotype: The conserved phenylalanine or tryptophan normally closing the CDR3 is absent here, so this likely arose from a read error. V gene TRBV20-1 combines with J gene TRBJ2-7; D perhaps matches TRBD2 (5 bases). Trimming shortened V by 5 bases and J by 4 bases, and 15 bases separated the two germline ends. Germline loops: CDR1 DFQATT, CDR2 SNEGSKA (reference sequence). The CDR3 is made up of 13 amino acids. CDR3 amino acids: CSAEAVLGYEQYY. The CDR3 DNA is TGCAGTGCTGAAGCGGTCCTGGGGTACGAGCAGTACTAC.

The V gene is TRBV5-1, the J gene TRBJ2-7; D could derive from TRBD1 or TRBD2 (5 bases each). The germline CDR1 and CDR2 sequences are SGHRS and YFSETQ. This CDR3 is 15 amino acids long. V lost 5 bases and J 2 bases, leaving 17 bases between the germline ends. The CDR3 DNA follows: TGCGCCAGCAGTCAAACCCCAGGGAGCCCCTACGAGCAGTACTTC. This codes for CASSQTPGSPYEQYF.

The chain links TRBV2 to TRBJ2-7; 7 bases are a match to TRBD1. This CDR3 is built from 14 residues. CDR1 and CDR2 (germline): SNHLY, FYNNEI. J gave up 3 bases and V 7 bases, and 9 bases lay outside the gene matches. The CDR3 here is CASTPTGLNYEQYF. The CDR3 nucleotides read TGTGCCAGCACCCCGACAGGGTTGAACTACGAGCAGTACTTC. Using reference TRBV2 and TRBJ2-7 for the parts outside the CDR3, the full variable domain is EPEVTQTPSHQVTQMGQEVILRCVPISNHLYFYWYRQILGQKVEFLVSFYNNEISEKSEIFDDQFSVERPDGSNFTLKIRSTKLEDSAMYFCASTPTGLNYEQYFGPGTRLTVT.

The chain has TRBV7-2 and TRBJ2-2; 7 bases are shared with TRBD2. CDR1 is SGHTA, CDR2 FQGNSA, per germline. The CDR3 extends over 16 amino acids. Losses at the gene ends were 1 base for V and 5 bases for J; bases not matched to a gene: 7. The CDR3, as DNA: TGTGCCAGCAGCTTAGAGGGAGGGGCTTCAACCGGGGAGCTGTTTTTT. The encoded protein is CASSLEGGASTGELFF.

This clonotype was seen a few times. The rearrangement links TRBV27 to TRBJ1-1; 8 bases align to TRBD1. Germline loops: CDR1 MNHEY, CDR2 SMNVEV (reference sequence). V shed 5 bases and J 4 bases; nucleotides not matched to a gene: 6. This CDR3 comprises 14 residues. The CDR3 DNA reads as TGTGCCAGCAGTAAGACAGGGGCGGCCACTGAAGCTTTCTTT. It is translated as CASSKTGAATEAFF.

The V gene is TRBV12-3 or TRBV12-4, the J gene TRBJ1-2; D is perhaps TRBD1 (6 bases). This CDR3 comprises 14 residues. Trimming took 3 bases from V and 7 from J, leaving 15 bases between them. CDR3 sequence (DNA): TGTGCCAGCAGTTTCGGTACAGGGTTTTTTGGCTACACCTTC. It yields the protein CASSFGTGFFGYTF.

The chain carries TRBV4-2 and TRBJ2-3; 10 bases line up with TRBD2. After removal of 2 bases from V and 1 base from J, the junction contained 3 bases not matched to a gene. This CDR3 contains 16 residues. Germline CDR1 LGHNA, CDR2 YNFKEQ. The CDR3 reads CASSQIAGGGTDTQYF. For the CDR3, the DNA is TGTGCCAGCAGCCAAATAGCGGGGGGCGGCACAGATACGCAGTATTTT.

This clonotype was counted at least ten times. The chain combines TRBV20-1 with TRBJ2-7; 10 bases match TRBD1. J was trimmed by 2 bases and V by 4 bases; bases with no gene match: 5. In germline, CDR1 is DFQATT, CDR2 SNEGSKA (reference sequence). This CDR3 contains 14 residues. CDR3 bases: TGCAGTGCTACCGGGACAGGGGAGGCCTACGAGCAGTACTTC. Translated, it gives CSATGTGEAYEQYF.

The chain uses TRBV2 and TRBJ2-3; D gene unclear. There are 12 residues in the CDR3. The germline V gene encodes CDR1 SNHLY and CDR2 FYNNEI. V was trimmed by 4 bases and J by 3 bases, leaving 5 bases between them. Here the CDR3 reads CASSGDTDTQYF. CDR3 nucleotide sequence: TGTGCCAGCAGTGGGGATACAGATACGCAGTATTTT.

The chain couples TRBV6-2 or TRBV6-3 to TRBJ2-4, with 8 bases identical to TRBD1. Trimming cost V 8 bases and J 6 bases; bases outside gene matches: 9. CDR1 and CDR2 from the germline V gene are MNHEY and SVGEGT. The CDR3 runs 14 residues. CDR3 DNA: TGTGCCAGCTGTAACCCGACAGGGGTAAACATTCAGTACTTC. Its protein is CASCNPTGVNIQYF.